The 27 T cell receptor beta chains given below trace back to one sample, sequenced in a study of vaccination effects on CD4 cells after COVID-19. Using immunoSEQ multiplex PCR, the repertoire was profiled, and TCRdb retains in-frame clones only, with some absent. The top ten hold 5.4% of the sample, which has about 50,000 clones, under 85% seen once. Culture lasted 10 days before CD4+ T cell isolation. This individual contracted SARS-CoV-2 between March and December 2020, as verified by PCR. Either the mRNA-1273 or the BNT162b2 vaccine was given to participants as two doses. These receptors' antigens are unknown. The sample was CD4+ T cells from PBMCs cultured without peptide, taken after COVID-19 vaccination. The source is a human donor who had a prior SARS-CoV-2 infection.

This clone was seen a handful of times. The gene calls are TRBV18 and TRBJ2-7; D is unclear. This CDR3 contains 11 residues. The germline V gene encodes CDR1 KGHSH and CDR2 LQKENI. Trimming left V 8 bases short and J 5 bases short, with 10 bases between. For the CDR3, the DNA is TGTGCCAGCAGTAAGGGTAACGAGCAGTACTTC. Residues: CASSKGNEQYF.

This chain links TRBV2 with TRBJ2-7; TRBD1 agrees at 8 bases. V shed 4 bases, J shed 2 bases, and the junction held 1 base outside the gene matches. The germline gives CDR1 SNHLY, CDR2 FYNNEI. The CDR3 extends over 13 amino acids. This CDR3 reads CASSVGQAYEQYF. The CDR3 bases are TGTGCCAGCAGTGTGGGACAGGCCTACGAGCAGTACTTC.

The V call is TRBV18, the J call TRBJ2-3; D is possibly TRBD1 (5 bases). This CDR3 contains 16 residues. Germline V gives CDR1 KGHSH, CDR2 LQKENI. Trimming took off 4 bases at V and 0 bases at J, with 14 bases between the two ends. CDR3 sequence (DNA): TGTGCCAGCTCACTTCACCGACAGATTAGCACAGATACGCAGTATTTT. It specifies CASSLHRQISTDTQYF.

The chain uses TRBV11-1 and TRBJ2-1; 7 bases align to TRBD2. The CDR3 contains 16 residues. Germline assignment: CDR1 SGHAT and CDR2 FQDESV (reference sequence). Trimming removed 7 bases from V and 8 bases from J; junction bases left unmatched: 17. CDR3 residues: CASTNPGEGQVYEQFF. The CDR3, as DNA: TGTGCCAGCACCAACCCGGGGGAGGGCCAGGTGTATGAGCAGTTCTTC. Looking up the rest from reference TRBV11-1 and TRBJ2-1 gives the full variable domain: EAEVAQSPRYKITEKSQAVAFWCDPISGHATLYWYRQILGQGPELLVQFQDESVVDDSQLPKDRFSAERLKGVDSTLKIQPAELGDSAMYLCASTNPGEGQVYEQFFGPGTRLTVL.

There are a few counts of this clone. This sequence joins TRBV2 and TRBJ2-3, with 9 bases lining up with TRBD2. Germline V gives CDR1 SNHLY, CDR2 FYNNEI. CDR3 length: 16 residues. J gave up 4 bases and V 6 bases, and 11 bases lay outside the gene matches. CDR3 protein: CASRTPFSGGADTQYF. The CDR3 bases are TGTGCCAGCAGGACTCCCTTTAGCGGGGGAGCAGATACGCAGTATTTT.

V gene TRBV5-1 combines with J gene TRBJ1-2; TRBD1 aligns across 9 bases. The germline V gene has CDR1 SGHRS and CDR2 YFSETQ. J was trimmed by 8 bases and V by 4 bases; bases with no gene match: 9. The length of the CDR3 is 14 residues. CDR3 in DNA: TGCGCCAGCAGCCAAACCGGGACAGGGAAAGGCTACACCTTC. Encoded protein: CASSQTGTGKGYTF.

The V call is TRBV30, the J call TRBJ2-3, with 9 bases fitting TRBD2. V was pared by 1 base and J by 6 bases, with 14 bases of the junction left unmatched. Germline values: CDR1 GTSNPN, CDR2 SVGIG (reference sequence). The CDR3 has 17 amino acids. The CDR3 nucleotides are TGTGCCTGGAGTGGCGGGGGGGCCGTGGTCGCGACGGATACGCAGTATTTT. Protein: CAWSGGGAVVATDTQYF. The full variable domain, rest sourced from reference TRBV30 and TRBJ2-3, is SQTIHQWPATLVQPVGSPLSLECTVEGTSNPNLYWYRQAAGRGLQLLFYSVGIGQISSEVPQNLSASRPQDRQFILSSKKLLLSDSGFYLCAWSGGGAVVATDTQYFGPGTRLTVL.

The CDR3 nucleotides are TGTGCCAGCAGGGGGGGGGCCAGGGAGACCCAGTACTTC. This gives the protein CASRGGARETQYF. The chain links TRBV6-5 to TRBJ2-5, with D possibly being TRBD2 (7 bases). Trimming took off 6 bases at V and 5 bases at J, with 13 bases between the two ends. CDR3 length: 13 residues. The germline CDR1 and CDR2 sequences are MNHEY and SVGAGI.

The rearrangement links TRBV18 to TRBJ1-6; D not resolved. Germline lookup yields CDR1 KGHSH and CDR2 LQKENI. V was cut by 2 bases and J by 0 bases, with 5 bases left in between. CDR3 length: 15 amino acids. The CDR3 coding sequence is TGTGCCAGCTCACCAGAATACTCCTATAATTCACCCCTCCACTTT. Amino acids: CASSPEYSYNSPLHF.

This clone was detected only a few times. V usage is TRBV5-1 and J usage is TRBJ1-1, with TRBD1 as a possible D gene (6 bases). There are 17 residues in the CDR3. The germline V and J ends were trimmed by 1 base and 0 bases, with 16 bases remaining between them. CDR1 SGHRS and CDR2 YFSETQ come from the germline V gene. CDR3: CASSLLVQGMMNTEAFF. The CDR3, as DNA: TGCGCCAGCAGCTTGTTGGTGCAGGGGATGATGAACACTGAAGCTTTCTTT.

The V call is TRBV4-1, the J call TRBJ2-3; perhaps D is TRBD1 or TRBD2 (6 bases each). CDR1 and CDR2 (germline): MGHRA, YSYEKL. The V and J ends lost 1 base and 3 bases respectively, with 11 bases between them. This CDR3 spans 15 amino acids. The CDR3 nucleotides are TGCGCCAGCAGCCAAGGGTGGGGGGCGACAGATACGCAGTATTTT. Amino acids: CASSQGWGATDTQYF.

V and J are TRBV6-6 and TRBJ2-5, with D maybe TRBD2 (6 bases). The V end was cut by 5 bases, the J end by 5 bases, with 24 bases between. The CDR3 consists of 17 residues. Germline CDR1 reads MNHNY; CDR2 reads SVGAGI (reference sequence). The CDR3 region has the DNA TGTGCCAGCAGTCCCCGGGGAGCGGGCCCTGCGGGGGAGACCCAGTACTTC. It yields the protein CASSPRGAGPAGETQYF.

The gene calls are TRBV5-6 and TRBJ2-3; D is unresolved. Trimming stripped 4 bases from V and 4 bases from J, with 4 bases between. Germline loops: CDR1 SGHDT, CDR2 YYEEEE. The CDR3 totals 11 residues. The CDR3 DNA follows: TGTGCCAGCAGCCGATCAGATACGCAGTATTTT. It codes for CASSRSDTQYF.

This clone was recorded once. The rearrangement links TRBV5-8 to TRBJ2-2; 11 bases fit TRBD1. The germline gives CDR1 SGHTS, CDR2 YDEGEE. This CDR3 region has 16 residues. V shed 4 bases, J shed 5 bases, and the junction held 7 bases outside the gene matches. CDR3 in amino acids: CASSPTGTGGTGELFF. The CDR3 DNA reads as TGTGCCAGCAGCCCGACAGGGACAGGGGGAACCGGGGAGCTGTTTTTT.

J is TRBJ2-4 and V is TRBV5-5; no reliable D call. The CDR3 runs to 15 residues. Germline V gene lookup returns CDR1 SGHKS and CDR2 YYEKEE (reference sequence). The V end was cut by 1 base, the J end by 5 bases, with 13 bases between. As DNA, the CDR3 is TGTGCCAGCAGCTTGCAAAAGAATACCGAAAACATTCAGTACTTC. Its translation is CASSLQKNTENIQYF.

J is TRBJ2-1 and V is TRBV19, with D perhaps matching TRBD2 (6 bases). Germline V gives CDR1 LNHDA, CDR2 SQIVND (reference sequence). Trimming removed 3 bases at V and 4 bases at J, with 16 bases between. CDR3 size: 16 residues. The CDR3 loop reads CASSINLSGRYNEQFF. The CDR3 DNA reads TGTGCCAGTAGTATCAATCTTAGCGGCCGATACAATGAGCAGTTCTTC. Looking up the rest from reference TRBV19 and TRBJ2-1 gives the full variable domain: DGGITQSPKYLFRKEGQNVTLSCEQNLNHDAMYWYRQDPGQGLRLIYYSQIVNDFQKGDIAEGYSVSREKKESFPLTVTSAQKNPTAFYLCASSINLSGRYNEQFFGPGTRLTVL.

The chain carries TRBV29-1 and TRBJ2-3; a possible D gene is TRBD1 (6 bases). CDR3 length: 14 residues. Trimming pared 4 bases from V and 6 bases from J, leaving 17 bases between. CDR1 SQVTM and CDR2 ANQGSEA come from the germline V gene. The CDR3 coding sequence is TGCAGCGTTGGCCTCAGGGGTTCAGCCGATACGCAGTATTTT. Protein: CSVGLRGSADTQYF.

Details on this clone: Different DNA sequences within this sample yield the same CDR3. The chain is built from TRBV7-3 and TRBJ2-6; the D call may be TRBD1 or TRBD2 (6 bases each). Trimming pared 5 bases from V and 4 bases from J, leaving 12 bases between. Germline values: CDR1 SGHTA, CDR2 FQGTGA. This CDR3 comprises 15 residues. As DNA, the CDR3 is TGTGCCAGCAGCCTCTCGGGGGCCGGGGCCAACGTCCTGACTTTC. This gives the protein CASSLSGAGANVLTF.

V and J are TRBV3-1 (or the pseudogene TRBV3-2) and TRBJ2-7, with a tentative D call TRBD1 (6 bases). The CDR3 is 13 residues long. Germline CDR1 LGHDT, CDR2 YNNKEL (reference sequence). V gave up 4 bases and J gave up 7 bases, with 14 bases separating them. The CDR3 is CASSRNRVEEQYF. CDR3 nucleotides: TGTGCCAGCAGCCGAAACAGGGTTGAGGAGCAGTACTTC.

The chain carries TRBV23-1 and TRBJ1-2, with TRBD1 as a possible D gene (6 bases). TRBV23-1 is an ORF, and what it does is uncertain. V gave up 7 bases and J gave up 4 bases, with 22 bases separating them. The CDR3 consists of 16 residues. This CDR3 reads CASIISTGMFAYGYTF. The CDR3 bases are TGCGCCAGCATTATTTCTACAGGGATGTTTGCCTATGGCTACACCTTC.

This clone was detected only a few times. CDR3 protein: CASSSSDRVTEAFF. The CDR3 coding sequence is TGCGCCAGCAGCTCATCGGACAGGGTCACTGAAGCTTTCTTT. The rearrangement uses TRBV5-1 and TRBJ1-1; 8 nucleotides agree with TRBD1. Trimming removed 3 bases from V and 4 bases from J; junction bases left unmatched: 5. This CDR3 is 14 amino acids long. Germline-derived CDR1 and CDR2 are SGHRS and YFSETQ. Full variable domain (remainder filled in from reference TRBV5-1 and TRBJ1-1): KAGVTQTPRYLIKTRGQQVTLSCSPISGHRSVSWYQQTPGQGLQFLFEYFSETQRNKGNFPGRFSGRQFSNSRSEMNVSTLELGDSALYLCASSSSDRVTEAFFGQGTRLTVV.

The chain carries TRBV28 and TRBJ2-5; D perhaps matches TRBD2 (6 bases). The CDR3 is 16 amino acids. Looked up from germline, CDR1 is MDHEN and CDR2 is SYDVKM. The V and J ends lost 6 bases and 4 bases respectively, with 21 bases between them. This CDR3 is CASSDPRGRDGETQYF. CDR3 nucleotides: TGTGCCAGCAGCGACCCGAGAGGGCGGGATGGAGAGACCCAGTACTTC.

The rearrangement uses TRBV6-1 and TRBJ2-2; D is unclear. The CDR3 has 16 residues. Trimming took 4 bases from V and 2 from J, leaving 14 bases between them. Germline V gene sequence: CDR1 MNHNS, CDR2 SASEGT. The CDR3 reads CASSVFRVLNTGELFF. The DNA of the CDR3 is TGTGCCAGCAGTGTATTCCGGGTCCTAAACACCGGGGAGCTGTTTTTT.

Only a few counts were recorded for this clone. The chain combines TRBV7-9 with TRBJ2-6, with D hard to call. The CDR3 has 17 amino acids. V gave up 0 bases and J gave up 2 bases, with 11 bases separating them. CDR1 is SEHNR and CDR2 is FQNEAQ in the germline V gene (reference sequence). The CDR3 coding sequence is TGTGCCAGCAGCTTAGCCCTTCGACTCACTGGGGCCAACGTCCTGACTTTC. It is translated as CASSLALRLTGANVLTF.

This clone occurred once. The chain joins TRBV7-2 to TRBJ1-3, with 7 bases matching TRBD1. The germline gives CDR1 SGHTA, CDR2 FQGNSA. The CDR3 totals 14 residues. The J segment lost 8 bases and the V segment lost 0 bases, leaving 4 bases of the junction unmatched. CDR3 DNA sequence: TGTGCCAGCAGCTTAGCCTACAGGGGCGACACCATATATTTT. Translated, it gives CASSLAYRGDTIYF.

The genes are TRBV6-6 and TRBJ2-1; no clear D. The length of the CDR3 is 11 residues. From germline, CDR1 is MNHNY and CDR2 SVGAGI (reference sequence). V was pared by 5 bases and J by 9 bases, with 8 bases between. The CDR3 sequence: CASSRRGEQFF. DNA for the CDR3: TGTGCCAGCAGTCGACGCGGTGAGCAGTTCTTC.

The chain links TRBV6-5 to TRBJ1-1; no definite D call. Germline V gene lookup returns CDR1 MNHEY and CDR2 SVGAGI. V was trimmed by 7 bases and J by 3 bases, leaving 15 bases between them. CDR3 length: 14 amino acids. The CDR3 DNA reads TGTGCCAGCACTAAGACCCTGGAATACACTGAAGCTTTCTTT. The encoded protein is CASTKTLEYTEAFF.